The T cell receptor (beta chain) under discussion was sequenced for a study of blood T cell repertoires in COVID-19. Background on the study: Sources were T cells, B-cell-depleted T cells, or PBMCs; the material itself was cDNA or gDNA.

Participant-given clinical history determined each cohort assignment. The protocol was immunoSEQ multiplex PCR, while the TCRdb copy is restricted to in-frame clones and leaves out a portion. The sample lists roughly 150,000 clones, 80% to 90% occurring once. The germline CDR1 and CDR2 sequences are GTSNPN and SVGIG (reference sequence). With 0 bases clipped from V and 7 bases from J, the junction kept 6 bases outside the gene matches. CDR3 length: 14 residues. Sequenced material: PBMCs or T cells enriched from blood (not recorded which). This receptor was identified in a man over 45 who had recovered from COVID-19. The V call is TRBV30, the J call TRBJ1-5, with TRBD1 matching 7 bases. This CDR3 reads CAWSVGGGVQPQHF. The DNA of the CDR3 is TGTGCCTGGAGTGTAGGGGGCGGAGTGCAGCCCCAGCATTTT.